What follows describes a single T cell receptor (beta chain). Its antigen is currently unknown. Template material for amplifying TCR beta CDR3 regions consisted of RNA transcripts. A set of HTBI primers served as the primers for a first-round RT-PCR of the TCR CDR3. From the multiplex PCR reads, TCRdb called clonotypes with MiXCR, one entry per CDR3 protein. In the table there are roughly 99,000 distinct CDR3 sequences, 15% to 20% of which are singletons. Based on clinical symptoms, serum thyroxine and TRAb, thyroid ultrasound and orbital computed tomography, diagnoses were reached. PBMCs were derived from approximately 10 ml fresh peripheral blood. The sample is drawn from a study of T cells in Graves' hyperthyroidism and ophthalmopathy. Trimming removed 6 bases at V and 8 bases at J, with 14 bases between. The CDR3 has 13 residues. Study-level findings and limits: Expanded thyroid clonotypes (above 0.001) were mostly also found in blood. Stable hyperthyroidism was told apart from ophthalmopathy by a model built on 13 V-J features.

Sequenced: blood. This receptor was obtained from a woman in her 50s with Graves' hyperthyroidism. J is TRBJ1-3 and V is TRBV12-3 or TRBV12-4, with D unclear. The CDR3 sequence: CASRGRKGHTIYF. DNA of the CDR3: TGTGCCAGCAGGGGCCGGAAAGGGCACACCATATATTTT.